This TCR beta chain appears in the sequencing data of a study of radiotherapy plus CTLA-4 blockade in lung cancer. Overall study context: Objective responses were observed in about 17% of patients, and disease control was achieved by approximately 30%.

The CDR3 is 11 residues long. V gave up 5 bases and J gave up 5 bases, with 9 bases separating them. Germline CDR1 is DFQATT and CDR2 is SNEGSKA (reference sequence). Comment on this clone: What it binds is unknown.

Study-wide points: The study found tumor-derived TCR clones expanded in blood after radiotherapy plus ipilimumab. Response, reportedly, was best predicted by interferon-beta along with early blood T cell clone dynamics.

Clones were read by immunoSEQ multiplex PCR, and TCRdb kept only the in-frame ones, dropping some. Altogether approximately 80,000 clones are present, about four fifths being singletons, with the ten largest covering approximately 0.73%. The V and J genes are TRBV20-1 and TRBJ1-2; D might be TRBD1 (5 bases). This receptor was taken from a human donor with non-small cell lung cancer who had stable disease on radiotherapy plus ipilimumab. The material was peripheral blood, obtained from a patient treated with radiotherapy plus ipilimumab. CDR3 loop: CSAWDGYGYTF. The DNA for the CDR3 is TGCAGTGCTTGGGACGGTTATGGCTACACCTTC.